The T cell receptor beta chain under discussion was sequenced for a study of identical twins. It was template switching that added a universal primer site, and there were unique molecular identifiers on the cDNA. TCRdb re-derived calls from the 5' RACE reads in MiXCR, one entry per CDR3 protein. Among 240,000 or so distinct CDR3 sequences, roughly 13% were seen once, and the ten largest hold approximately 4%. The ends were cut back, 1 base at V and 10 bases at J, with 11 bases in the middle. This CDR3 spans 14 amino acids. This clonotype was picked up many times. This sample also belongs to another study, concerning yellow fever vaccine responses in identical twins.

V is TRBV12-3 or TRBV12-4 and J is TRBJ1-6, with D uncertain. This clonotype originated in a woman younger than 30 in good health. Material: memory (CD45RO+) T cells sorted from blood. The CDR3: CASSLGGKWSPLHF. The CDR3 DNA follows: TGTGCCAGCAGTTTAGGGGGAAAGTGGTCACCCCTCCACTTT.